This T cell receptor (beta chain) was sequenced during a study of breast tumors, draining lymph nodes, adjacent tissues. TCRdb re-called the multiplex PCR reads with MiXCR, one entry per CDR3 protein. The table has about 47,000 distinct CDR3 sequences, more than 20% seen once. Details on this clonotype: Its antigen is unidentified.

The CDR3 runs to 14 residues. V lost 7 bases to trimming and J lost 7 bases; unmatched junction nucleotides: 7. The V gene's germline CDR1 is LNHDA and CDR2 SQIVND (reference sequence). Whole-study findings and limits: Tumor repertoires ranked between lymph nodes and nontumor tissue in diversity, with V and J gene preferences. The lymph node origin of tumor T cells was framed as consistent with a hypothesis, not demonstrated. The data were judged consistent with most tumor T cells coming from lymph node and expanding in tumor.

This chain joins TRBV19 and TRBJ1-4; 9 bases fit TRBD1. Sequenced input: breast tumor tissue. The source of this sequence is a female donor with breast cancer. Some clones in this sample may be carry-over from other donors' samples. The DNA of the CDR3 is TGTGCCAGTACCCTGACAGGGGGATTTGAAAAACTGTTTTTT. This translates into CASTLTGGFEKLFF.